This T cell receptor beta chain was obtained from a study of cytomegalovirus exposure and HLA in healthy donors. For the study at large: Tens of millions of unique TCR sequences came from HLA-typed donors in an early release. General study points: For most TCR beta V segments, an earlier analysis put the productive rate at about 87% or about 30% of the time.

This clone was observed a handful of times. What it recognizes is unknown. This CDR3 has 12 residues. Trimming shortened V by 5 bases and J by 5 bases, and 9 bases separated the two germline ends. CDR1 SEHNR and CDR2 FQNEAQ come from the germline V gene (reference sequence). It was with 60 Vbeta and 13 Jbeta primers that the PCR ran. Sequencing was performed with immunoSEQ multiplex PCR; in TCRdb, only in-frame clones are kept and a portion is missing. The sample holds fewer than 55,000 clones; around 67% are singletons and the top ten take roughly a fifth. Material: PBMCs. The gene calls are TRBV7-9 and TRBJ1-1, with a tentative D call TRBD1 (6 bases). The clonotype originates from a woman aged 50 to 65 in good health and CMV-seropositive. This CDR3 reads CASSIQGTEAFF. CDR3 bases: TGTGCCAGCAGCATACAGGGTACTGAAGCTTTCTTT.